These 27 T cell receptor beta chains came from one sample sequenced in a study of cytotoxic CD8 clonotypes in ibrutinib-treated CLL. Profiled with immunoSEQ multiplex PCR; TCRdb holds only in-frame clones, not every one. This sample has 300,000 to 400,000 clones, with under 70% found just once. This sample comprised PBMCs, obtained after 36 months of ibrutinib treatment. These receptors originate from a human donor with chronic lymphocytic leukemia.

This clone was picked up one time. V usage is TRBV2 and J usage is TRBJ1-2, with 7 bases that match TRBD1. The trim removed 6 bases at V and 4 bases at J, leaving 8 bases unmatched. The germline V gene has CDR1 SNHLY and CDR2 FYNNEI. The CDR3 extends over 14 amino acids. CDR3 protein: CASRKQGTIYGYTF. In nucleotides, the CDR3 is TGTGCCAGCAGGAAACAGGGGACGATCTATGGCTACACCTTC.

V gene TRBV4-3 combines with J gene TRBJ2-3, with TRBD2 matching over 10 bases. CDR1 is LGHNA and CDR2 is YSLEER in the germline V gene. V gave up 6 bases and J gave up 1 base; unmatched junction bases: 7. The CDR3 is 16 amino acids. CDR3 DNA sequence: TGCGCCAGCAGACGACCCGGGACTAGCGGCACAGATACGCAGTATTTT. Amino acid sequence: CASRRPGTSGTDTQYF.

This chain links TRBV2 with TRBJ2-7; 7 nucleotides match TRBD1. V shed 0 bases, J shed 0 bases, and the junction held 8 bases outside the gene matches. CDR1 and CDR2 from the germline V gene are SNHLY and FYNNEI. This CDR3 has 17 amino acids. CDR3 residues: CASSEALGTAISYEQYF. The DNA of the CDR3 is TGTGCCAGCAGTGAAGCGTTGGGGACAGCGATCTCCTACGAGCAGTACTTC.

The chain couples TRBV28 to TRBJ2-1; 13 positions agree with TRBD2. After removal of 7 bases from V and 8 bases from J, the junction contained 8 bases not matched to a gene. The CDR3 spans 15 residues. Per germline, CDR1 MDHEN and CDR2 SYDVKM. This CDR3 is CASTRTSGRVYEQFF. In nucleotides, the CDR3 is TGTGCCAGCACCCGGACTAGCGGGAGAGTCTATGAGCAGTTCTTC.

This sequence joins TRBV27 and TRBJ1-1, with D maybe TRBD1 (5 bases). V lost 6 bases to trimming and J lost 0 bases, with 14 bases between them. Per the germline V gene, CDR1 is MNHEY and CDR2 is SMNVEV (reference sequence). CDR3 length equals 15 residues. The chain's CDR3 is CASSERQSLNTEAFF. In DNA, the CDR3 is TGTGCCAGCAGCGAGAGACAGAGTTTGAACACTGAAGCTTTCTTT.

The chain has TRBV4-1 and TRBJ1-4; tentatively, D is TRBD1 (5 bases). This CDR3 region has 16 residues. V lost 1 base and J lost 8, with 17 bases in between. The germline V gene has CDR1 MGHRA and CDR2 YSYEKL. The CDR3 here is CASSQAILRGREKLFF. CDR3 bases: TGCGCCAGCAGCCAAGCCATCTTGAGGGGAAGGGAAAAACTGTTTTTT.

In its sample, this clone was seen a few times. This sequence joins TRBV10-3 and TRBJ2-3; no clear D gene. Germline V gives CDR1 ENHRY, CDR2 SYGVKD. V was trimmed by 4 bases and J by 3 bases, leaving 11 bases between them. This CDR3 has 14 residues. CDR3 DNA: TGTGCCATCAGTGGCCCGGTTACAACAGATACGCAGTATTTT. The encoded protein is CAISGPVTTDTQYF.

The rearrangement joins TRBV29-1 to TRBJ2-1, with a weak D call TRBD2 (5 bases). V dropped 5 bases and J dropped 2 bases, with 13 bases sitting between them. The CDR3 covers 14 residues. The germline CDR1 and CDR2 sequences are SQVTM and ANQGSEA. CDR3 residues: CSVRGRLTYNEQFF. Written as DNA, the CDR3 is TGCAGCGTTCGGGGTCGGTTGACCTACAATGAGCAGTTCTTC.

The chain links TRBV6-6 to TRBJ2-1; D gene ambiguous. The CDR3 is made up of 13 amino acids. From germline, CDR1 is MNHNY and CDR2 SVGAGI (reference sequence). V lost 5 bases and J 4 bases, leaving 9 bases between the germline ends. The CDR3 nucleotides read TGTGCCAGCAGTCCCCTGGGTTACAATGAGCAGTTCTTC. Protein product: CASSPLGYNEQFF.

This chain links TRBV7-9 with TRBJ2-2, with unresolved D. The CDR3 has 17 amino acids. The germline V gene has CDR1 SEHNR and CDR2 FQNEAQ (reference sequence). V was clipped by 4 bases and J by 3 bases, with 18 bases between them. In DNA form, the CDR3 reads TGTGCCAGCAGCTCATTGCGGAGTTTGTCGGACACCGGGGAGCTGTTTTTT. Protein sequence: CASSSLRSLSDTGELFF. Supplemented by reference TRBV7-9 and TRBJ2-2, the full variable domain reads DTGVSQNPRHKITKRGQNVTFRCDPISEHNRLYWYRQTLGQGPEFLTYFQNEAQLEKSRLLSDRFSAERPKGSFSTLEIQRTEQGDSAMYLCASSSLRSLSDTGELFFGEGSRLTVL.

The gene calls are TRBV19 and TRBJ2-1, with D hard to call. The CDR3 contains 13 residues. CDR1 and CDR2 (germline): LNHDA, SQIVND (reference sequence). Trimming shortened V by 4 bases and J by 2 bases, and 6 bases separated the two germline ends. CDR3 bases: TGTGCCAGTAGTAGGCTAGCCTACAATGAGCAGTTCTTC. Amino acids: CASSRLAYNEQFF.

The chain carries TRBV18 and TRBJ1-2; weak D call: TRBD1 (6 bases). The germline V gene has CDR1 KGHSH and CDR2 LQKENI. The CDR3 totals 14 residues. Between the trimmed V and J ends, which lost 2 bases and 2 bases, there was a span of 9 bases. CDR3 DNA: TGTGCCAGCTCACCAGACCAGGGGAACTATGGCTACACCTTC. Encoded protein: CASSPDQGNYGYTF.

The rearrangement joins TRBV5-4 to TRBJ1-2; 7 nucleotides line up with TRBD1. V shed 3 bases and J 4 bases; nucleotides not matched to a gene: 9. CDR1 SGHNT and CDR2 YYREEE come from the germline V gene (reference sequence). The CDR3 spans 15 residues. The CDR3: CASSSNRGVGYGYTF. The CDR3 DNA follows: TGTGCCAGCAGCTCGAACAGGGGCGTCGGCTATGGCTACACCTTC.

This clone has just one count. This chain uses TRBV9 with TRBJ2-7, with D tentatively TRBD2 (5 bases). V was clipped by 4 bases and J by 0 bases, with 14 bases between them. Germline CDR1 and CDR2: SGDLS and YYNGEE. The CDR3 has 15 amino acids. CDR3: CASSPVSGSSYEQYF. As DNA, the CDR3 is TGTGCCAGCAGCCCTGTCTCGGGGAGCTCCTACGAGCAGTACTTC.

The rearrangement joins TRBV25-1 to TRBJ2-7, with D maybe TRBD1 (6 bases). Trimming removed 4 bases at V and 6 bases at J, with 22 bases between. The germline V gene has CDR1 MGHDK and CDR2 SYGVNS. CDR3 size: 16 residues. As DNA, the CDR3 is TGTGCCAGCAGTGGAGAATTGGGGGCCGGGAAGTCCGAGCAGTACTTC. This sequence encodes CASSGELGAGKSEQYF.

The chain uses TRBV6-5 and TRBJ1-2, with D tentatively TRBD1 (6 bases). Germline CDR1 reads MNHEY; CDR2 reads SVGAGI. The CDR3 extends over 13 amino acids. With 5 bases removed from V and 2 bases from J, the gap between germline ends came to 9 bases. CDR3 sequence (DNA): TGTGCCAGCAGTGGGGACAAGAACTATGGCTACACCTTC. Translating it yields CASSGDKNYGYTF.

The chain employs TRBV2 and TRBJ1-2, with a possible D match to TRBD1 (6 bases). Germline V gene data show CDR1 as SNHLY and CDR2 as FYNNEI. The CDR3 is 11 amino acids. The DNA for the CDR3 is TGTAAGGGGGGTTCAAACTATGGCTACACCTTC. Translating gives CKGGSNYGYTF.

The genes are TRBV7-3 and TRBJ2-1; D is perhaps TRBD2 (7 bases). The CDR3 consists of 15 residues. V gave up 5 bases and J gave up 9 bases, with 20 bases separating them. The germline V gene encodes CDR1 SGHTA and CDR2 FQGTGA. CDR3 in amino acids: CASSPQGRGGTEQFF. The CDR3, as DNA: TGTGCCAGCAGCCCTCAGGGGAGGGGTGGAACTGAGCAGTTCTTC.

The chain recombines TRBV9 with TRBJ2-3, with 10 bases fitting TRBD2. The CDR3 sequence is 14 residues long. With 3 bases clipped from V and 6 bases from J, the junction kept 4 bases outside the gene matches. Germline CDR1 and CDR2: SGDLS and YYNGEE. The CDR3 coding sequence is TGTGCCAGCAGCGGTAGCGGGAGGCCTGATACGCAGTATTTT. Its translation: CASSGSGRPDTQYF.

In DNA, the CDR3 is TGTGCCAGCAGCTTCGCCGGGCTCACTAATGAAAAACTGTTTTTT. It specifies CASSFAGLTNEKLFF. The V gene is TRBV7-2, the J gene TRBJ1-4, with no clear D. V was clipped by 3 bases and J by 2 bases, with 10 bases between them. CDR1 is SGHTA, CDR2 FQGNSA, per germline. The CDR3 is 15 residues long.

This chain uses TRBV6-4 with TRBJ2-1, with D perhaps TRBD2 (6 bases). The CDR3 contains 14 residues. Trimming took off 7 bases at V and 2 bases at J, with 12 bases between the two ends. Germline-derived CDR1 and CDR2 are MRHNA and SNTAGT. CDR3 sequence reads: CASKREATYNEQFF. DNA for the CDR3: TGTGCCAGCAAAAGGGAGGCGACCTACAATGAGCAGTTCTTC.

This clone was seen only a few times. The chain combines TRBV7-2 with TRBJ2-7; 9 nucleotides match TRBD1. V was clipped by 1 base and J by 6 bases; unmatched bases: 4. Germline lookup yields CDR1 SGHTA and CDR2 FQGNSA. The CDR3 consists of 14 residues. The CDR3 DNA follows: TGTGCCAGCAGCTTAGGGACAGGGGTCCTCGAGCAGTACTTC. Its protein product is CASSLGTGVLEQYF.

The V gene is TRBV6-4, the J gene TRBJ1-6; 7 bases fit TRBD1. The V gene end was trimmed by 3 bases and the J gene end by 7 bases; junction bases not matched to a gene: 9. Germline V CDR1 and CDR2: MRHNA, SNTAGT. The CDR3 totals 16 residues. CDR3: CASSEVGGTANSPLHF. Here the CDR3 DNA reads TGTGCCAGCAGTGAAGTGGGGGGGACAGCCAATTCACCCCTCCACTTT.

The V call is TRBV6-6, the J call TRBJ2-1; 7 nucleotides line up with TRBD2. With V trimmed by 0 bases and J by 9 bases, 2 bases remained unmatched. Germline V gene lookup returns CDR1 MNHNY and CDR2 SVGAGI (reference sequence). This CDR3 contains 13 residues. CDR3 sequence (DNA): TGTGCCAGCAGTTACTCGCTAGCGGTTGAGCAGTTCTTC. Encoded protein: CASSYSLAVEQFF.

This rearrangement joins TRBV6-1 to TRBJ1-2, with D possibly TRBD1 on 5 matching bases. The CDR3 runs to 12 residues. The V end lost 7 bases, the J end lost 8 bases, and 14 bases lay between the germline ends. Germline V gene sequence: CDR1 MNHNS, CDR2 SASEGT. The chain's CDR3 is CASNYAGGGYTF. The CDR3 DNA sequence: TGTGCCAGCAACTACGCCGGGGGAGGCTACACCTTC.

This sequence joins TRBV5-1 and TRBJ2-3; 7 bases map to TRBD2. This CDR3 has 14 amino acids. Germline V lookup: CDR1 SGHRS, CDR2 YFSETQ. V lost 0 bases to trimming and J lost 13 bases; unmatched junction nucleotides: 11. CDR3 in DNA: TGCGCCAGCAGCTTGGTGGCGGGAGTCCTCGTGGAGTATTTT. Translated: CASSLVAGVLVEYF.

The V call is TRBV11-3, the J call TRBJ2-3; D ambiguous. The length of the CDR3 is 13 residues. CDR1 and CDR2 from the germline V gene are SGHNT and YENEEA. V shed 1 base and J shed 6 bases, with 8 bases lying between them. CDR3 sequence: CASSLVQGDTQYF. DNA of the CDR3: TGTGCCAGCAGCTTAGTACAAGGGGATACGCAGTATTTT. Full variable domain (rest looked up from reference TRBV11-3 and TRBJ2-3): EAGVVQSPRYKIIEKKQPVAFWCNPISGHNTLYWYLQNLGQGPELLIRYENEEAVDDSQLPKDRFSAERLKGVDSTLKIQPAELGDSAVYLCASSLVQGDTQYFGPGTRLTVL.